The 18 T cell receptor beta chains presented below share a single source sample, sequenced in a study of T cell repertoires in cytomegalovirus infection. Each CDR3 protein is one row after TCRdb ran MiXCR on the reads. The sample lists 80,000 or so distinct CDR3 sequences, around 40% occurring once. The antigens these receptors bind are not known. The starting material was CD8+ T cells from cultured PBMCs, obtained from culture after CMV antigen stimulation. The receptors derive from a human donor in good health (CMV status not recorded). Some clones in this sample may be carry-over from other donors' samples.

This clonotype showed up just a few times. The chain links TRBV7-3 to TRBJ1-2; 12 nucleotides line up with TRBD1. CDR1 and CDR2 (germline): SGHTA, FQGTGA. The CDR3 extends over 16 amino acids. V lost 0 bases to trimming and J lost 6 bases; unmatched junction nucleotides: 5. As DNA, the CDR3 is TGTGCCAGCAGCTTAACGGCCGGGACAGGGGGCCATGGCTACACCTTC. It encodes CASSLTAGTGGHGYTF.

V usage is TRBV25-1 and J usage is TRBJ1-4; TRBD1 is a possible D gene (6 bases). Trimming took 0 bases from V and 5 from J, leaving 16 bases between them. Germline V CDR1 and CDR2: MGHDK, SYGVNS. CDR3 length equals 17 residues. CDR3 loop: CASSEYFFGGHNEKLFF. DNA for the CDR3: TGTGCCAGCAGTGAATATTTCTTCGGGGGGCACAATGAAAAACTGTTTTTT.

In this sample, this clonotype turned up a few times. This sequence joins TRBV19 and TRBJ1-1; D remains ambiguous. V was trimmed by 3 bases and J by 1 base, leaving 12 bases between them. The CDR3 sequence is 15 residues long. Germline V gene data show CDR1 as LNHDA and CDR2 as SQIVND (reference sequence). In DNA form, the CDR3 reads TGTGCCAGTAGTATCCCCTTTTCGGCGAACACTGAAGCTTTCTTT. Its translation: CASSIPFSANTEAFF.

The sample holds many counts of this clonotype. The chain joins TRBV7-6 to TRBJ2-3; D not certain. Germline V lookup: CDR1 SGHVS, CDR2 FNYEAQ. The CDR3 is 13 amino acids. Trimming removed 0 bases from V and 2 bases from J, with 3 bases in between. CDR3 nucleotides: TGTGCCAGCAGCTTAGCGGCCACAGATACGCAGTATTTT. This gives the protein CASSLAATDTQYF.

This clonotype has a count of ten or more. V is TRBV7-9 and J is TRBJ1-2; a possible D gene is TRBD1 (5 bases). Trimming cost V 3 bases and J 1 base, with 9 bases left between them. CDR3 length: 14 amino acids. Germline loops: CDR1 SEHNR, CDR2 FQNEAQ (reference sequence). The CDR3 loop is CASSLGQGNYGYTF. The CDR3 DNA sequence: TGTGCCAGCAGCTTGGGCCAGGGTAACTATGGCTACACCTTC.

This clonotype was seen a handful of times. The chain has TRBV7-8 and TRBJ1-1; D may be TRBD1 (5 bases). The CDR3 runs 18 residues. Between the trimmed V and J ends, which lost 1 base and 3 bases, there was a span of 21 bases. The germline gives CDR1 SGHVS, CDR2 FQNEAQ. For the CDR3, the DNA is TGTGCCAGCAGCTTAGGAATTGTCAGGGCTGGGGGGGACACTGAAGCTTTCTTT. It codes for CASSLGIVRAGGDTEAFF.

This clonotype was detected only a few times. The CDR3 loop reads CASSHGGGELFF. The CDR3 nucleotides are TGTGCCAGCAGCCACGGAGGCGGGGAGCTGTTTTTT. The chain couples TRBV7-2 to TRBJ2-2, with D possibly TRBD2 on 5 matching bases. V was trimmed by 5 bases and J by 7 bases, leaving 8 bases between them. The CDR3 covers 12 residues. Per germline, CDR1 SGHTA and CDR2 FQGNSA.

This clonotype appeared once. The chain employs TRBV2 and TRBJ1-4, with 7 positions matching TRBD1. The CDR3 is 15 residues long. Per germline, CDR1 SNHLY and CDR2 FYNNEI. V shed 2 bases, J shed 8 bases, and the junction held 8 bases outside the gene matches. The CDR3 region is CASSERTGAGEKLFF. As DNA, the CDR3 is TGTGCCAGCAGTGAAAGGACAGGCGCGGGAGAAAAACTGTTTTTT.

This clonotype was counted only a few times. The V call is TRBV6-2 or TRBV6-3, the J call TRBJ2-5; tentative D call: TRBD2 (5 bases). CDR1 is MNHEY, CDR2 SVGEGT, per germline. V dropped 8 bases and J dropped 0 bases, with 19 bases sitting between them. There are 16 residues in the CDR3. The CDR3: CASYGSEIRYQETQYF. The CDR3 DNA reads TGTGCCAGCTACGGTAGCGAAATTAGGTACCAAGAGACCCAGTACTTC.

The chain uses TRBV2 and TRBJ2-7, with D possibly TRBD1 on 6 matching bases. V was trimmed by 7 bases and J by 2 bases, leaving 18 bases between them. Germline V gives CDR1 SNHLY, CDR2 FYNNEI. The CDR3 runs 15 residues. CDR3 protein: CASTSPGHLPYEQYF. In DNA, the CDR3 is TGTGCCAGCACTTCACCGGGACACCTACCCTACGAGCAGTACTTC. Complete variable domain (other parts from reference TRBV2 and TRBJ2-7): EPEVTQTPSHQVTQMGQEVILRCVPISNHLYFYWYRQILGQKVEFLVSFYNNEISEKSEIFDDQFSVERPDGSNFTLKIRSTKLEDSAMYFCASTSPGHLPYEQYFGPGTRLTVT.

This clonotype was seen only a few times. The rearrangement joins TRBV27 to TRBJ1-6, with no clear D. The V and J ends lost 3 bases and 10 bases respectively, with 7 bases between them. Germline CDR1 reads MNHEY; CDR2 reads SMNVEV (reference sequence). The CDR3 is 12 residues long. CDR3 loop: CASSFGESPLHF. The CDR3 DNA reads as TGTGCCAGCAGTTTTGGCGAGTCACCCCTCCACTTT.

The V gene is TRBV4-1, the J gene TRBJ1-4; weak D call: TRBD1 (5 bases). This CDR3 has 12 residues. The ends were cut back, 8 bases at V and 8 bases at J, with 12 bases in the middle. Germline V lookup: CDR1 MGHRA, CDR2 YSYEKL. Here the CDR3 reads CASWNGGEKLFF. The CDR3 DNA reads as TGCGCCAGCTGGAATGGGGGGGAAAAACTGTTTTTT.

This clonotype was seen more than once but under ten times. CDR3 in DNA: TGTGCCAGCAGTGGGGTCGGGGAGCAGTTCTTC. Its protein product is CASSGVGEQFF. V and J are TRBV6-2 or TRBV6-3 and TRBJ2-1; D gene unclear. The CDR3 has 11 residues. Germline V gene lookup returns CDR1 MNHEY and CDR2 SVGEGT. V shed 5 bases and J shed 10 bases, with 9 bases lying between them.

This clonotype was seen repeatedly, ten times or more. V and J are TRBV7-2 and TRBJ1-6; D gene uncertain. CDR3 size: 19 residues. Between the trimmed V and J ends, which lost 3 bases and 0 bases, there was a span of 18 bases. Per germline, CDR1 SGHTA and CDR2 FQGNSA. The CDR3 DNA is TGTGCCAGCAGCTTTCCCCTCTCGACTCTCAGCTCCTATAATTCACCCCTCCACTTT. Translating gives CASSFPLSTLSSYNSPLHF. The full variable domain, rest sourced from reference TRBV7-2 and TRBJ1-6, is GAGVSQSPSNKVTEKGKDVELRCDPISGHTALYWYRQSLGQGLEFLIYFQGNSAPDKSGLPSDRFSAERTGGSVSTLTIQRTQQEDSAVYLCASSFPLSTLSSYNSPLHFGNGTRLTVT.

There are a few counts of this clonotype. The chain links TRBV7-8 to TRBJ2-1, with TRBD2 matching 8 bases. CDR1 is SGHVS and CDR2 is FQNEAQ in the germline V gene. V gave up 3 bases and J gave up 1 base; unmatched junction bases: 8. CDR3 length equals 17 residues. The CDR3 DNA follows: TGTGCCAGCAGCTTCCCTGAAAGCGGGGGATCCTACAATGAGCAGTTCTTC. It encodes CASSFPESGGSYNEQFF.

The sample holds a few counts of this clonotype. CDR3 nucleotide sequence: TGTGCCAGCAGCTTAGCGGGGAGGGCTGCAACAGATACGCAGTATTTT. Translating gives CASSLAGRAATDTQYF. This chain connects TRBV7-9 to TRBJ2-3; 7 bases line up with TRBD2. V shed 0 bases and J 3 bases; nucleotides not matched to a gene: 6. Germline V CDR1 and CDR2: SEHNR, FQNEAQ (reference sequence). The CDR3 is 16 residues long.

In regard to this clonotype: One junction end disagrees with the germline gene, perhaps due to a read error. CDR3: CARSLFRGRLDTEAFF. For the CDR3, the DNA is TGTGCCAGAAGCTTATTCCGGGGTAGGCTGGACACTGAAGCTTTCTTT. The rearrangement links TRBV7-2 to TRBJ1-1; the D is unclear. CDR1 and CDR2 (germline): SGHTA, FQGNSA. The CDR3 consists of 16 residues.

The CDR3 reads CSVPGYGLSTEAFF. The CDR3, as DNA: TGCAGCGTGCCGGGGTACGGGTTGAGCACTGAAGCTTTCTTT. The genes are TRBV29-1 and TRBJ1-1; D not resolved. V was trimmed by 6 bases and J by 4 bases, leaving 18 bases between them. Germline V gene lookup returns CDR1 SQVTM and CDR2 ANQGSEA. CDR3 length equals 14 residues.